The 15 T cell receptor beta chains below come from one sample, sequenced in a study of blood T cell repertoires in COVID-19. Data came from immunoSEQ multiplex PCR; TCRdb stores just in-frame clones and leaves some out. Of 70,000 to 95,000 clones listed, approximately 80% are singletons. Sequenced sample: peripheral blood. The source is a human donor in a cohort sampled during active COVID-19.

The CDR3, as DNA: TGTGCCAGCAGCCCCGCGAACCGTGGACAGGGCTACGAGCAGTACTTC. Residues: CASSPANRGQGYEQYF. This rearrangement joins TRBV5-6 to TRBJ2-7; 8 bases line up with TRBD1. The J segment lost 3 bases and the V segment lost 4 bases, leaving 12 bases of the junction unmatched. Germline V gene lookup returns CDR1 SGHDT and CDR2 YYEEEE. The CDR3 contains 16 residues.

The rearrangement uses TRBV7-3 and TRBJ1-1, with TRBD1 matching over 10 bases. CDR3 length equals 16 residues. Germline CDR1 SGHTA, CDR2 FQGTGA. The junction had 6 bases not matched to a gene; V was cut back by 4 bases and J by 1 base. The DNA of the CDR3 is TGTGCCAGCAGCTCGGACAGGGGGTTTCGGAACACTGAAGCTTTCTTT. Translation gives CASSSDRGFRNTEAFF.

V is TRBV9 and J is TRBJ1-1; maybe TRBD1 (6 bases). The CDR3 runs to 15 residues. Germline V gene lookup returns CDR1 SGDLS and CDR2 YYNGEE. V lost 3 bases and J lost 1, with 13 bases in between. This CDR3 is CASSAGEGSNTEAFF. The CDR3 nucleotides read TGTGCCAGCAGCGCAGGGGAGGGCTCGAACACTGAAGCTTTCTTT.

This clone was counted many times. This chain uses TRBV2 with TRBJ2-2; 11 positions agree with TRBD1. Per the germline V gene, CDR1 is SNHLY and CDR2 is FYNNEI. V shed 7 bases and J 4 bases; nucleotides not matched to a gene: 5. The CDR3 covers 15 residues. This chain's CDR3 is CASIGQGAVTGELFF. The DNA of the CDR3 is TGTGCCAGCATTGGACAGGGGGCTGTCACCGGGGAGCTGTTTTTT.

This chain joins TRBV5-1 and TRBJ1-2, with 12 nucleotides matching TRBD1. The CDR3 runs 16 residues. Germline CDR1 reads SGHRS; CDR2 reads YFSETQ. Trimming removed 2 bases from V and 4 bases from J; junction bases left unmatched: 6. The CDR3 DNA reads TGCGCCAGCAGCTTAGGGACAGGGGGCGCTGGCTATGGCTACACCTTC. Translating it yields CASSLGTGGAGYGYTF.

This rearrangement joins TRBV6-1 to TRBJ2-5; D gene uncertain. This CDR3 is 12 amino acids long. V was shortened by 2 bases and J by 4 bases, with 5 bases between the two germline ends. The germline gives CDR1 MNHNS, CDR2 SASEGT. The CDR3 here is CASSETRETQYF. The CDR3 nucleotides read TGTGCCAGCAGTGAAACACGAGAGACCCAGTACTTC.

J is TRBJ1-3 and V is TRBV7-2, with D hard to call. V was clipped by 3 bases and J by 4 bases, with 7 bases between them. The CDR3 spans 13 residues. From germline, CDR1 is SGHTA and CDR2 FQGNSA. The CDR3 spells CASSLAGGNTIYF. As DNA, the CDR3 is TGTGCCAGCAGCTTGGCGGGAGGAAACACCATATATTTT.

This sequence joins TRBV5-1 and TRBJ2-3; 11 nucleotides match TRBD2. Looked up from germline, CDR1 is SGHRS and CDR2 is YFSETQ. V was pared by 8 bases and J by 3 bases, with 5 bases of the junction left unmatched. The CDR3 contains 14 residues. The CDR3: CASHSGGATDTQYF. The CDR3 DNA is TGCGCCAGTCATAGCGGGGGGGCGACAGATACGCAGTATTTT.

The rearrangement joins TRBV4-2 to TRBJ2-3; the D gene is possibly TRBD2 (5 bases). Germline-derived CDR1 and CDR2 are LGHNA and YNFKEQ. The length of the CDR3 is 17 residues. V shed 0 bases and J shed 4 bases, with 17 bases lying between them. CDR3 sequence: CASSQEYRNGNSDTQYF. The CDR3 coding sequence is TGTGCCAGCAGCCAAGAATATCGAAACGGGAACTCAGATACGCAGTATTTT.

The chain couples TRBV7-9 to TRBJ2-3; 11 nucleotides match TRBD2. Trimming at V came to 5 bases and at J to 5 bases, leaving 6 bases not matched to a gene. CDR3 size: 15 residues. The germline CDR1 and CDR2 sequences are SEHNR and FQNEAQ (reference sequence). The CDR3 nucleotides are TGTGCCAGCAGCCCGACTAGCGGGGCCCGAGATACGCAGTATTTT. Translation gives CASSPTSGARDTQYF.

This sequence joins TRBV20-1 and TRBJ2-1; 8 bases fit TRBD2. CDR3 length equals 11 residues. Losses at the gene ends were 3 bases for V and 13 bases for J; bases not matched to a gene: 5. The germline gives CDR1 DFQATT, CDR2 SNEGSKA (reference sequence). The CDR3 here is CSASTGRAQFF. CDR3 nucleotides: TGCAGTGCTAGTACCGGGAGGGCCCAGTTCTTC.

This clone has a single count. The chain employs TRBV5-1 and TRBJ2-7, with D maybe TRBD1 (6 bases). The germline gives CDR1 SGHRS, CDR2 YFSETQ. V shed 0 bases and J shed 2 bases, with 12 bases lying between them. This CDR3 region has 15 residues. CDR3 sequence: CASSLGGGPTYEQYF. CDR3 DNA sequence: TGCGCCAGCAGCTTGGGAGGGGGTCCTACCTACGAGCAGTACTTC.

The gene calls are TRBV24-1 and TRBJ2-2; 8 nucleotides align to TRBD1. Trimming at V came to 4 bases and at J to 4 bases, leaving 7 bases not matched to a gene. This CDR3 is 16 amino acids long. From germline, CDR1 is KGHDR and CDR2 SFDVKD. The CDR3 DNA reads as TGTGCCACCAGTGACCCGAGACAGGGGCGCACCGGGGAGCTGTTTTTT. Its translation: CATSDPRQGRTGELFF.

V is TRBV7-3 and J is TRBJ2-7; weak D call: TRBD1 (5 bases). CDR1 and CDR2 (germline): SGHTA, FQGTGA. This CDR3 region has 13 residues. V was pared by 8 bases and J by 6 bases, with 17 bases between. CDR3 in DNA: TGTGCCAGCTCGGGCAGGGTTGGTGGCGAGCAGTACTTC. Encoded protein: CASSGRVGGEQYF.

This clone was observed a handful of times. The CDR3 reads CASSFTSGYNEQFF. The DNA for the CDR3 is TGTGCCAGCAGCTTTACTAGCGGCTACAATGAGCAGTTCTTC. This chain links TRBV7-3 with TRBJ2-1; 8 bases fit TRBD2. The germline V gene has CDR1 SGHTA and CDR2 FQGTGA. Trimming cost V 3 bases and J 3 bases; bases outside gene matches: 1. The CDR3 consists of 14 residues.